The entry that follows covers one T cell receptor beta chain sequence. Antigen: not known. This sample was included in a study of shared clonotypes between healthy human individuals. At the level of the study: Plates per donor: three CD4 naive, three CD4 memory, two CD8 naive, one CD8 memory.

Overall study findings and caveats: There were few donors, and this limited the genetic and exposure-history diversity represented.

Per the germline V gene, CDR1 is SGHRS and CDR2 is YFSETQ. Trimming stripped 5 bases from V and 9 bases from J, with 6 bases between. The CDR3 is 10 residues long. Measured with immunoSEQ multiplex PCR; TCRdb has only the in-frame clones, and not every one. The sample includes about 2.1 million clones, 85% to 95% of them seen just once. Naive CD8 cells comprised CD45RO-negative, CCR7-positively selected cells, excluding terminally differentiated effector memory CD45RA+ cells. Recent vaccinations or acute infections were absent in the healthy HIV-negative adult donors. Sample: naive CD8+ T cells from PBMCs. The chain joins TRBV5-1 to TRBJ2-1; no clear D. The receptor's source is a man aged 18 to 29 in good health. Some clones in this sample may be carry-over from other donors' samples. For the CDR3, the DNA is TGCGCCAGCAGTTCGGGTGAGCAGTTCTTC. Translation: CASSSGEQFF.